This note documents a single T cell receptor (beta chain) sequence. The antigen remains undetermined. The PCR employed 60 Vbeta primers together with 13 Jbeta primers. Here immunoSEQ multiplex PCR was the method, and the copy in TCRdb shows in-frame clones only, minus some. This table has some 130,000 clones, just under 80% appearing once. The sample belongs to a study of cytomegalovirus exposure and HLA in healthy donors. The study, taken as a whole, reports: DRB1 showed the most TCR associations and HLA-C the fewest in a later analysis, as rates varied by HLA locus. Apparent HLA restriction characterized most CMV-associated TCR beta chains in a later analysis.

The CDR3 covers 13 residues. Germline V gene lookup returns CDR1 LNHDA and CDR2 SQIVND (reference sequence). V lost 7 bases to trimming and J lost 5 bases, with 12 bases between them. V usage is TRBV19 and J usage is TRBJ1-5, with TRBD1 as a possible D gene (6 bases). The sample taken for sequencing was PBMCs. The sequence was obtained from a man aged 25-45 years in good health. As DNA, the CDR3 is TGTGCCAGTAACAACAGGGTTCATCAGCCCCAGCATTTT. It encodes CASNNRVHQPQHF.